Listed below are T cell receptor beta chains from one sample, sequenced in a study of metastatic and nonmetastatic thyroid tumors. Via MiXCR, TCRdb re-called the PCR reads. This sample has around 5,400 clones, with approximately 30% found just once. Sequences were obtained from adjacent normal tissue. The receptors were sampled from a female donor with papillary thyroid cancer or a benign thyroid nodule (not recorded which). Some clones in this sample may be carry-over from other donors' samples. Both conserved end residues are part of each CDR3. Each record gives: clone size, J gene, D gene, CDR3 length, V gene, CDR3 protein, CDR3 DNA. The D gene is left open where the match is weak. Rows may omit the clone size; those that give it use once, few, many or a size class.

>NA|TRBJ1-2|NA|12|TRBV2
CASRGRGYGYTF
TGTGCCAGCAGGGGGAGGGGATACGGCTACACCTTC
>NA|TRBJ1-6|NA|14|TRBV7-2
CVSSSTVYNSPLHF
TGTGTCAGCAGCTCGACAGTCTATAATTCACCCCTCCACTTT
>few|TRBJ2-7|NA|13|TRBV12-3/TRBV12-4
CASSFRRGDEQYF
TGTGCCAGCAGTTTCAGGCGGGGAGACGAGCAGTACTTC
>NA|TRBJ2-1|TRBD1|15|TRBV5-1
CASSAGTGNYNEQFF
TGCGCCAGCAGCGCCGGGACAGGGAACTACAATGAGCAGTTCTTC
>large|TRBJ1-1|TRBD1|16|TRBV19
CASRAVQGKQNTEAFF
TGTGCCAGTAGGGCAGTACAGGGGAAGCAGAACACTGAAGCTTTCTTT
>medium-sized|TRBJ2-1|NA|13|TRBV15
CATSRERYNEQFF
TGTGCCACCAGCAGAGAACGGTACAATGAGCAGTTCTTC
>few|TRBJ2-1|NA|15|TRBV19
CASSIGDYVQNEQFF
TGTGCCAGTAGTATTGGGGATTACGTCCAGAATGAGCAGTTCTTC
>NA|TRBJ2-2|NA|14|TRBV12-3/TRBV12-4
CASSLVGAAGELFF
TGTGCCAGCAGTTTGGTGGGGGCGGCCGGGGAGCTGTTTTTT
>NA|TRBJ1-2|NA|14|TRBV20-1
CSAKRRVALYGYTF
TGCAGTGCTAAAAGAAGAGTGGCCCTCTATGGCTACACCTTC
>medium-sized|TRBJ1-5|NA|15|TRBV5-5
CASSPRGELYQPQHF
TGTGCCAGCAGCCCCCGGGGGGAATTATATCAGCCCCAGCATTTT
>few|TRBJ2-5|NA|14|TRBV19
CASSTGDSWETQYF
TGTGCCAGTAGTACGGGAGACAGTTGGGAGACCCAGTACTTC
>few|TRBJ2-7|TRBD1|13|TRBV6-1
CASKGGRHYEQYF
TGTGCCAGCAAAGGGGGCCGCCACTACGAGCAGTACTTC
>NA|TRBJ2-7|NA|10|TRBV20-1
CSAGDHEQYF
TGCAGTGCTGGGGATCACGAGCAGTACTTC
>NA|TRBJ1-3|NA|13|TRBV20-1
CSVRMTGGNTIYF
TGCAGTGTTCGGATGACCGGAGGAAACACCATATATTTT
>few|TRBJ2-1|TRBD2|20|TRBV3-1
CASTITGLASGTEKYNEQFF
TGTGCCAGCACCATAACAGGGTTAGCTAGCGGGACCGAGAAGTACAATGAGCAGTTCTTC
>few|TRBJ2-7|TRBD1|17|TRBV6-4
CASSLAAKDRGRIEQYF
TGTGCCAGCAGTCTAGCCGCGAAGGACAGGGGGCGGATCGAGCAGTACTTC
>large|TRBJ1-1|NA|13|TRBV19
CASSIGRGTEAFF
TGTGCCAGTAGTATTGGGAGGGGCACTGAAGCTTTCTTT
>few|TRBJ1-1|NA|16|TRBV28
CASSTPQGGMNTEAFF
TGTGCCAGCAGTACCCCACAGGGAGGGATGAACACTGAAGCTTTCTTT
>few|TRBJ1-5|TRBD1|15|TRBV6-1
CASSSMTGVRQPQHF
TGTGCCAGCAGCTCAATGACAGGGGTGAGGCAGCCCCAGCATTTT
>NA|TRBJ1-2|NA|12|TRBV12-3/TRBV12-4
CASSLGGNGYTF
TGTGCCAGCAGTTTAGGTGGGAATGGCTACACCTTC
>NA|TRBJ1-1|NA|13|TRBV6-2/TRBV6-3
CASGYRENTEAFF
TGTGCCAGCGGTTACCGGGAGAACACTGAAGCTTTCTTT
>NA|TRBJ1-1|NA|13|TRBV6-2/TRBV6-3
CASRRQWNTEAFF
TGTGCCAGCAGGCGACAGTGGAACACTGAAGCTTTCTTT
>NA|TRBJ1-1|TRBD1|15|TRBV7-3
CASSFDRGVNTEAFF
TGTGCCAGCAGCTTTGACAGGGGGGTGAACACTGAAGCTTTCTTT
>NA|TRBJ1-3|NA|14|TRBV19
CASSIRNSGNTIYF
TGTGCCAGTAGTATTCGTAACTCTGGAAACACCATATATTTT
>NA|TRBJ2-7|TRBD2|16|TRBV4-1
CASSLSGSSGVYEQYF
TGCGCCAGCAGCCTCTCTGGGTCTAGCGGCGTCTACGAGCAGTACTTC
>NA|TRBJ1-5|NA|13|TRBV6-2/TRBV6-3
CASSYSPGQPQHF
TGTGCCAGCAGTTACTCGCCCGGTCAGCCCCAGCATTTT
>large|TRBJ2-3|TRBD1|14|TRBV4-3
CASSHGTGTDTQYF
TGCGCCAGCAGCCATGGGACAGGAACAGATACGCAGTATTTT